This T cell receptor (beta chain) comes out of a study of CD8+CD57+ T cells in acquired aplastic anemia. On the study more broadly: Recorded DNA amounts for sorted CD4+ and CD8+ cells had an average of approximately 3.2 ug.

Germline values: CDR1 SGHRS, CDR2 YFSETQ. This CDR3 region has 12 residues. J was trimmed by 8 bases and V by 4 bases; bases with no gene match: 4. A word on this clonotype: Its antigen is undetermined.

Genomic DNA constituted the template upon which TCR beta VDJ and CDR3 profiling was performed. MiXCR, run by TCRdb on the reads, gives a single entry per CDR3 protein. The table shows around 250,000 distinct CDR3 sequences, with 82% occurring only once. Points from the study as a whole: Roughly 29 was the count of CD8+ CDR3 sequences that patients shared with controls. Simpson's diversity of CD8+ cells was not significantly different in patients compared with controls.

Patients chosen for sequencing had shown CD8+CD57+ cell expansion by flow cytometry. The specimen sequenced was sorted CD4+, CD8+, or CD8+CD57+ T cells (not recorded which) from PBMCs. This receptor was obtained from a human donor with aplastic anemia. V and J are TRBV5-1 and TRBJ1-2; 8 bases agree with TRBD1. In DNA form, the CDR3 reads TGCGCCAGCAGCCCGACAGGGGTCGGCTACACCTTC. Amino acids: CASSPTGVGYTF.